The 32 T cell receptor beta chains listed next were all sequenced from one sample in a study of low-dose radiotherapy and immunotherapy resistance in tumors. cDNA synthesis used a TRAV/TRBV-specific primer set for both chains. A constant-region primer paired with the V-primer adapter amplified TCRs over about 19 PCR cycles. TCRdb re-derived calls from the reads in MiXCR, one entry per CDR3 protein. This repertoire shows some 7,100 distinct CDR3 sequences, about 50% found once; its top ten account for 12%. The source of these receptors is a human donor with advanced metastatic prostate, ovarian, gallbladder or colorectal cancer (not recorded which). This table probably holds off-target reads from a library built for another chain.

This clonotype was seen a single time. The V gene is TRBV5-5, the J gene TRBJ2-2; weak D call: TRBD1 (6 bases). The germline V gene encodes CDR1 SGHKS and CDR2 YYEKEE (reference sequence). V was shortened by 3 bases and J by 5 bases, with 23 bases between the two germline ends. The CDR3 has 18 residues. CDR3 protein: CASSSAWGRPQGTGELFF. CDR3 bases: TGTGCCAGCAGCTCCGCGTGGGGGCGACCCCAGGGTACCGGGGAGCTGTTTTTT.

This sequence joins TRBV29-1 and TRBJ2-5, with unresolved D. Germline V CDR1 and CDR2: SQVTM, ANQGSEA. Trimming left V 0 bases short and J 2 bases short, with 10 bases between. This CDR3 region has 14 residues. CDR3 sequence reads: CSVEDPADQETQYF. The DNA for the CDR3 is TGCAGCGTTGAAGATCCGGCCGATCAAGAGACCCAGTACTTC.

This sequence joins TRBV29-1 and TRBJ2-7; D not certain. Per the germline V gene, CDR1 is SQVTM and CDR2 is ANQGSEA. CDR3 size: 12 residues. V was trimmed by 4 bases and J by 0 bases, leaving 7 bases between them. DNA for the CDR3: TGCAGCGTTGGTGCCTCCTCCTACGAGCAGTACTTC. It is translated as CSVGASSYEQYF.

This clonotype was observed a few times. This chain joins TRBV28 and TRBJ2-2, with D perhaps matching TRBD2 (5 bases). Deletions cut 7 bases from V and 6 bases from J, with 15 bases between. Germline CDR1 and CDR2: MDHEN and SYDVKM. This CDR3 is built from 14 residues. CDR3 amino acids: CASTGGVVAGELFF. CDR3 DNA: TGTGCCAGCACCGGAGGAGTTGTTGCCGGGGAGCTGTTTTTT. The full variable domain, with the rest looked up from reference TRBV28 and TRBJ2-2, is DVKVTQSSRYLVKRTGEKVFLECVQDMDHENMFWYRQDPGLGLRLIYFSYDVKMKEKGDIPEGYSVSREKKERFSLILESASTNQTSMYLCASTGGVVAGELFFGEGSRLTVL.

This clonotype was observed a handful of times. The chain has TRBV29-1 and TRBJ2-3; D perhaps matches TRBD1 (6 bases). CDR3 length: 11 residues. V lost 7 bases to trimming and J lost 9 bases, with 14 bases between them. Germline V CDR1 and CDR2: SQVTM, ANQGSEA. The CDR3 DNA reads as TGCAGCGGAGAGACAGGAGAAACGCAGTATTTT. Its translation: CSGETGETQYF.

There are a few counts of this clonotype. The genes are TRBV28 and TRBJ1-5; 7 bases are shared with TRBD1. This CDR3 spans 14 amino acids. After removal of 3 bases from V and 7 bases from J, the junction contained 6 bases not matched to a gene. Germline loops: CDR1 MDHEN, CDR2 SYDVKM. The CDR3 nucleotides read TGTGCCAGCAGTTTGGGCCGGACAGGACAGCCCCAGCATTTT. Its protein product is CASSLGRTGQPQHF.

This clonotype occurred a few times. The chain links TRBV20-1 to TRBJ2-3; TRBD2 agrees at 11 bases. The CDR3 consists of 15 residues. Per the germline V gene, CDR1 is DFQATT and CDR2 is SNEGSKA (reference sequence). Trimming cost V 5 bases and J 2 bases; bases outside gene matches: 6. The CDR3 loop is CSAAATSGITDTQYF. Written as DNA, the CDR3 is TGCAGTGCTGCCGCGACTAGCGGGATCACAGATACGCAGTATTTT.

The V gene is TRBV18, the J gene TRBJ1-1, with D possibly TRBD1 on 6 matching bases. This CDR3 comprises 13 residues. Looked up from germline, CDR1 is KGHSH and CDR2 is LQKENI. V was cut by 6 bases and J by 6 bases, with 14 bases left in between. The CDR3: CASSRTGPSEAFF. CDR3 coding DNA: TGTGCCAGCTCTCGTACAGGGCCGTCTGAAGCTTTCTTT.

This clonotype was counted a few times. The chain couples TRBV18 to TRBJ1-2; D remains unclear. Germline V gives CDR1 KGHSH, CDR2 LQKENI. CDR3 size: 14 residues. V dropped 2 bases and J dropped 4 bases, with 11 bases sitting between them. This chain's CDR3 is CASSPEVDLYGYTF. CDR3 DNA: TGTGCCAGCTCACCAGAGGTGGACCTCTATGGCTACACCTTC.

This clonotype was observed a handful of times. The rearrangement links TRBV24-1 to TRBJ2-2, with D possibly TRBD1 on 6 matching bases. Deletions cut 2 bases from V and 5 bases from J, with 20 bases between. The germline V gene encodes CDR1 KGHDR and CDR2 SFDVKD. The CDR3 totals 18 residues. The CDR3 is CATSDSPRLGRGTGELFF. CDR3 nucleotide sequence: TGTGCCACCAGTGATTCACCTCGCCTGGGCAGGGGTACCGGGGAGCTGTTTTTT.

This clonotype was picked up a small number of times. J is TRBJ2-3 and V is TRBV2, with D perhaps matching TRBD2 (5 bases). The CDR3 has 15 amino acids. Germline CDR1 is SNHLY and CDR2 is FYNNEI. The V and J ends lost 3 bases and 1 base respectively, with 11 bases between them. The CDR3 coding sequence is TGTGCCAGCAGTGATGTAGCGACGGGCACAGATACGCAGTATTTT. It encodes CASSDVATGTDTQYF.

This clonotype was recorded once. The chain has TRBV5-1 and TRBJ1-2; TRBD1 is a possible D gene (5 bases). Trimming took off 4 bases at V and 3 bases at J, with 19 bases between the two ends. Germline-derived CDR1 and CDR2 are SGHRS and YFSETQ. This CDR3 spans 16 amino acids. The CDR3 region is CASSASMGLIDYGYTF. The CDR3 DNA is TGCGCCAGCAGCGCCAGTATGGGACTCATTGACTATGGCTACACCTTC.

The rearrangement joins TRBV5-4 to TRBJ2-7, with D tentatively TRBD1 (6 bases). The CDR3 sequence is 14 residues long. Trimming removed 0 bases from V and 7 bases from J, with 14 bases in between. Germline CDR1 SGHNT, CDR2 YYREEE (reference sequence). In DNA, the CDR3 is TGTGCCAGCAGCTTGGCCAACAGGGCAGAAGAGCAGTACTTC. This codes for CASSLANRAEEQYF.

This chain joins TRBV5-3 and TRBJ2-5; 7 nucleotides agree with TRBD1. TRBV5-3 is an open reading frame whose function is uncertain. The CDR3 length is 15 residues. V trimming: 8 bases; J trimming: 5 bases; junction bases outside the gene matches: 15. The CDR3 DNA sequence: TGTGCCAGCAGCCCTCGACAGGGTGTGAGTGAGACCCAGTACTTC. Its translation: CASSPRQGVSETQYF.

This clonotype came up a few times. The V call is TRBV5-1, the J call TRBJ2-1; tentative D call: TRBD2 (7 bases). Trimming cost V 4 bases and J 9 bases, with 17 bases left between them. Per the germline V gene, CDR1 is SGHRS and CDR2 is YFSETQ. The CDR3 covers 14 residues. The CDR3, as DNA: TGCGCCAGCAGCACCTACGGCGGGGGCGGTGAGCAGTTCTTC. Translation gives CASSTYGGGGEQFF.

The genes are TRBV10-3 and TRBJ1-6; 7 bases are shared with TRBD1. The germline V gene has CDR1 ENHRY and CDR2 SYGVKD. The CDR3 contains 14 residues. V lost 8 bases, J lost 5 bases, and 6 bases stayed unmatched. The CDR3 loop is CAISGQADNSPLHF. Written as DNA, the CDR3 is TGTGCCATCTCCGGACAGGCGGATAATTCACCCCTCCACTTT.

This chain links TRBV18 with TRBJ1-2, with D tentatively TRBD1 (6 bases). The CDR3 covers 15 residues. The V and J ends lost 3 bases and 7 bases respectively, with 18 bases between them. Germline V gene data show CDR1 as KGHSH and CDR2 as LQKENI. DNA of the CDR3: TGTGCCAGCTCACCTCCCCCGGGGGGCCCTAGTGGCTACACCTTC. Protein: CASSPPPGGPSGYTF.

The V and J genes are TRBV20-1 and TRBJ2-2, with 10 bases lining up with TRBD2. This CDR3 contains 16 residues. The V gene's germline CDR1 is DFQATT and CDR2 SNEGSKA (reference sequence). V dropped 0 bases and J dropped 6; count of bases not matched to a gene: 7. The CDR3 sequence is CSARDVGTSVAGELFF. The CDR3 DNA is TGCAGTGCTAGAGATGTGGGGACTAGCGTCGCCGGGGAGCTGTTTTTT.

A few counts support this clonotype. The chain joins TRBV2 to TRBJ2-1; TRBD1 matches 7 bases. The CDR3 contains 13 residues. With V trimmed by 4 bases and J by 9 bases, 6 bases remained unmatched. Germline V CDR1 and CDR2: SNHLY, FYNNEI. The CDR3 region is CASSAGGNGEQFF. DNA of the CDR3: TGTGCCAGCAGTGCAGGGGGAAATGGTGAGCAGTTCTTC.

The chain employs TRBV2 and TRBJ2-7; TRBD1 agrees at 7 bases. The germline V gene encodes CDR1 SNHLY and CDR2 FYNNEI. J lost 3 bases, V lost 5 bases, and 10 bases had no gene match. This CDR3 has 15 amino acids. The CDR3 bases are TGTGCCAGCAGTCAGACAGGGAAACTCAACTACGAGCAGTACTTC. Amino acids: CASSQTGKLNYEQYF.

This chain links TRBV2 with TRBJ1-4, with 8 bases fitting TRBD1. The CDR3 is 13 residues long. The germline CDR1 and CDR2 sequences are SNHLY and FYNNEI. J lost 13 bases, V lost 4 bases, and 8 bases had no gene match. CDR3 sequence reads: CASSVRGQGSLFF. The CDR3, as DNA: TGTGCCAGCAGTGTCCGTGGACAGGGATCACTGTTTTTT.

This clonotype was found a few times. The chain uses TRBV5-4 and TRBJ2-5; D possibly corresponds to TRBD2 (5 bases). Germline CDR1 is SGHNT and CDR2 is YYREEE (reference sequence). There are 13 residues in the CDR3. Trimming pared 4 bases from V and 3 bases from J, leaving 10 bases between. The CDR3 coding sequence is TGTGCCAGCAGCCAAGGACTGGAAGAGACCCAGTACTTC. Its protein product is CASSQGLEETQYF.

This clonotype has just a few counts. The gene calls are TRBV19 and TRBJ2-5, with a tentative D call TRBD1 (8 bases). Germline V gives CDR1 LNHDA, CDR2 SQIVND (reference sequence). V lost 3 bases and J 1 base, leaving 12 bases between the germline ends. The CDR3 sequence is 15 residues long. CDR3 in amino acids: CASSIGGTGQETQYF. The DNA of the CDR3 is TGTGCCAGTAGTATCGGGGGGACAGGCCAAGAGACCCAGTACTTC.

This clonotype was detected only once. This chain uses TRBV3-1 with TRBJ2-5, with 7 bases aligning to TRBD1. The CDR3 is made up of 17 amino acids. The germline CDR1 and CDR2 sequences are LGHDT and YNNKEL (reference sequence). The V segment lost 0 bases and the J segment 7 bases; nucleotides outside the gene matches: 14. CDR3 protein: CASSQETEGTDLLTQYF. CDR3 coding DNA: TGTGCCAGCAGCCAAGAAACGGAAGGGACAGACCTTCTGACCCAGTACTTC.

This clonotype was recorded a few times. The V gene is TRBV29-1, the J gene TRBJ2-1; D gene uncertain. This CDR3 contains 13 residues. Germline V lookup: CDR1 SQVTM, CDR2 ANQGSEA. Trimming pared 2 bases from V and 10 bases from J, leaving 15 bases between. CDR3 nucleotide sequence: TGCAGCGTTGAACACCCGTCGGTTGGGGAGCAGTTCTTC. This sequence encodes CSVEHPSVGEQFF.

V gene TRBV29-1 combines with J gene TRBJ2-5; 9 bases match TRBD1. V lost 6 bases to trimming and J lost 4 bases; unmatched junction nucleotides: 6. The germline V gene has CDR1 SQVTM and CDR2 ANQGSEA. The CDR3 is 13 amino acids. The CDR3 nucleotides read TGCAGCGTAGAACCGGGACAGGGAGAGACCCAGTACTTC. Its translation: CSVEPGQGETQYF.

The CDR3 DNA follows: TGTGCCAGCAGCGCTTACAATGAGCAGTTCTTC. Protein product: CASSAYNEQFF. The J gene is TRBJ2-1, the V gene TRBV5-6, with D uncertain. Looked up from germline, CDR1 is SGHDT and CDR2 is YYEEEE. V was clipped by 4 bases and J by 4 bases, with 3 bases between them. The CDR3 is made up of 11 amino acids.

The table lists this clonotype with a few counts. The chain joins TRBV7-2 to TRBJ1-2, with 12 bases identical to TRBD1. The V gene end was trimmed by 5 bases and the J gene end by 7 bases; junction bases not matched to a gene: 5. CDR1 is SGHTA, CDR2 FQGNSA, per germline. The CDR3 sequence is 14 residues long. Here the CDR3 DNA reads TGTGCCAGCAGCGCCGGGACAGGGGGCTTTGGCTACACCTTC. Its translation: CASSAGTGGFGYTF.

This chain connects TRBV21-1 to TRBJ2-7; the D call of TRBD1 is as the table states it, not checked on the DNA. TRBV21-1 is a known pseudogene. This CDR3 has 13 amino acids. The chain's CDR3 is CAVGDTRNYEQYF. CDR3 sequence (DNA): TGTGCCGTAGGGGATACAAGAAATTACGAGCAGTACTTC.

The CDR3 DNA follows: TGTGCCAGCAGGAAACAGGGGGCTTTTCAGCCCCAGCATTTT. Translating gives CASRKQGAFQPQHF. The chain recombines TRBV6-8 with TRBJ1-5; 9 bases map to TRBD1. Germline loops: CDR1 MNHGY, CDR2 SAAAGT. CDR3 size: 14 residues. Trimming took 6 bases from V and 6 from J; bases not matched to a gene: 6.

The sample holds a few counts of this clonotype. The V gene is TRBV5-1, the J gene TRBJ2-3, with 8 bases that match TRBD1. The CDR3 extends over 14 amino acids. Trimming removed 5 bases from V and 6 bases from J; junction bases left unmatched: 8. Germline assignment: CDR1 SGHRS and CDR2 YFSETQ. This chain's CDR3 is CASRPGQEYDTQYF. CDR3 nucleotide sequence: TGCGCCAGCAGACCGGGACAGGAGTACGATACGCAGTATTTT.

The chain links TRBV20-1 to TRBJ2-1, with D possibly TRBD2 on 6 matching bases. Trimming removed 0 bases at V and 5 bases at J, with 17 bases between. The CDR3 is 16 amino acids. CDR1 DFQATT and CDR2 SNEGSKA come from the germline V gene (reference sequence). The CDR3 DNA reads TGCAGTGCTAGAGACTACTTCGGGAGCGGCCACAATGAGCAGTTCTTC. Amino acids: CSARDYFGSGHNEQFF.